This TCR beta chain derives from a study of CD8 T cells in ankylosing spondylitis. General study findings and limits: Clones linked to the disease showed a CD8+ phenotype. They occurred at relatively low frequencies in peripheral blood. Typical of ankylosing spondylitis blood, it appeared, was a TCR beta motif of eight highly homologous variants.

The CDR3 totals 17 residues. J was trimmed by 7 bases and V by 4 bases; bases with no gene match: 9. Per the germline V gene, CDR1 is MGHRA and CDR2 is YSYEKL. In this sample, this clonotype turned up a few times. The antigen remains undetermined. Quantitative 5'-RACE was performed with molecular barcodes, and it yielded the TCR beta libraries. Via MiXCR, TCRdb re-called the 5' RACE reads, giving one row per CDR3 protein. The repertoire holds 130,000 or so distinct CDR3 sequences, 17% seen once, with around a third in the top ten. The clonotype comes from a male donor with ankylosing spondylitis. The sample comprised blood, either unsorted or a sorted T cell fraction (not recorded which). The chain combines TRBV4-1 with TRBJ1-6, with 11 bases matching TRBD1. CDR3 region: CASSPSWTGGMNSPLHF. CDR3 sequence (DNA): TGCGCCAGCAGCCCCTCATGGACAGGGGGCATGAATTCACCCCTCCACTTT.